This T cell receptor (beta chain) was captured by sequencing in a study of blood T cell dynamics during melanoma immunotherapy. Study-level findings and limits: The study could not tell melanoma-specific clones from general immune activation.

V was pared by 3 bases and J by 1 base, with 11 bases between. The CDR3 spans 15 residues. Germline assignment: CDR1 SGHTA and CDR2 FQGNSA. In regard to this clone: No antigen is known for it.

The assay was immunoSEQ multiplex PCR, and TCRdb's table has in-frame clones only and misses some. The sample yields about 24,000 clones, 87% seen once. The time point here: pre-treatment baseline. Response was assessed by RECIST 1.1 at 12 weeks, except two rapid progressors. No patient had earlier systemic cancer treatment, concurrent immunosuppressants, or another active cancer. Sequencing was performed on blood, taken from a patient treated with checkpoint blockade. The sequence derives from a human donor with melanoma. The chain uses TRBV7-2 and TRBJ2-3; tentative D call: TRBD1 (5 bases). The CDR3 DNA sequence: TGTGCCAGCAGCTTTAGGACATTCGGCACAGATACGCAGTATTTT. Protein: CASSFRTFGTDTQYF.